The subject of this entry is one TCR beta chain. The antigen remains undetermined. The repertoire was sequenced with immunoSEQ multiplex PCR; TCRdb's copy has only in-frame clones and lacks some. This table holds about 16,000 clones, roughly 95% found once. The germline gives CDR1 MNHEY, CDR2 SMNVEV (reference sequence). The CDR3 is 16 amino acids. With V trimmed by 0 bases and J by 3 bases, 7 bases remained unmatched. The time point denotes: baseline, week 1 (first vaccination visit). As for treatment: pre-vaccination baseline after standard-of-care therapy. In every donor, the tumor was a new WHO grade 3 or 4 IDH1-mutant, ATRX-lost astrocytoma. The data stem from a study of a mutant IDH1 vaccine in newly diagnosed glioma. Study as a whole: Treatment recipients were approximately 62% male and about 40% female, and their mean age was about 39 years. Patients' prior therapy spanned radiotherapy, temozolomide, or both; most underwent both.

Study outcomes and limitations: Pseudoprogression apparently tracked independently of changes in top peripheral T cell clonotypes.

This receptor was taken from a woman aged 18-29 years with glioma. Some clones in this sample may be carry-over from other donors' samples. This chain joins TRBV27 and TRBJ1-2, with TRBD1 matching over 7 bases. The sample here was peripheral blood mononuclear cells (PBMCs), taken from a glioma patient treated with radiotherapy, temozolomide or both. The CDR3 is CASSLSSDREYYGYTF. CDR3 nucleotide sequence: TGTGCCAGCAGTTTATCCTCAGACAGGGAATACTATGGCTACACCTTC.